Each of the 31 T cell receptor beta chains below was sequenced from the same sample in a study of cytomegalovirus exposure and HLA in healthy donors. The PCR was carried out with 60 Vbeta primers and 13 Jbeta primers. Using immunoSEQ multiplex PCR, the repertoire was profiled, and TCRdb retains in-frame clones only, with some absent. The sample yields fewer than 200,000 clones, around 69% seen once. Sequencing input: PBMCs. The receptors come from a woman between 25 and 40 years old in good health and CMV-seronegative.

V usage is TRBV28 and J usage is TRBJ1-5; D remains ambiguous. Trimming shortened V by 5 bases and J by 0 bases, and 8 bases separated the two germline ends. This CDR3 spans 14 amino acids. CDR1 and CDR2 from the germline V gene are MDHEN and SYDVKM. DNA for the CDR3: TGTGCCAGCAGTGAGGGCCTTAGCAATCAGCCCCAGCATTTT. Protein sequence: CASSEGLSNQPQHF.

V usage is TRBV9 and J usage is TRBJ1-2; no firm D call. The V and J ends lost 0 bases and 7 bases respectively, with 19 bases between them. CDR3 size: 16 residues. Germline CDR1 reads SGDLS; CDR2 reads YYNGEE. In nucleotides, the CDR3 is TGTGCCAGCAGCGTAGGAGGGAGGATGGAGTCGGGTGGCTACACCTTC. Translating gives CASSVGGRMESGGYTF.

About this clone: The sample contains more than one DNA sequence encoding this CDR3. The V call is TRBV7-7, the J call TRBJ2-5; TRBD2 is a possible D gene (6 bases). From germline, CDR1 is SSHAT and CDR2 FNYEAQ (reference sequence). CDR3 length: 13 residues. V was trimmed by 5 bases and J by 2 bases, leaving 9 bases between them. The DNA for the CDR3 is TGTGCCAGCAGCCGGGACTCTCAAGAGACCCAGTACTTC. Residues: CASSRDSQETQYF.

The genes are TRBV30 and TRBJ2-7; no clear D gene. This CDR3 region has 12 residues. The V end lost 2 bases, the J end lost 2 bases, and 7 bases lay between the germline ends. CDR1 and CDR2 (germline): GTSNPN, SVGIG (reference sequence). In DNA form, the CDR3 reads TGTGCCTGGAGTAGAGAAACCTACGAGCAGTACTTC. Amino acid sequence: CAWSRETYEQYF.

This clone came up a few times. The chain combines TRBV5-1 with TRBJ2-7, with 9 bases identical to TRBD2. V shed 1 base, J shed 6 bases, and the junction held 11 bases outside the gene matches. Germline CDR1 and CDR2: SGHRS and YFSETQ. The CDR3 loop spans 16 amino acids. CDR3 sequence: CASSLLPAGGGLEQYF. In DNA form, the CDR3 reads TGCGCCAGCAGCTTGCTGCCAGCGGGGGGAGGGCTCGAGCAGTACTTC.

This clone was observed once. The gene calls are TRBV19 and TRBJ1-2; D perhaps matches TRBD1 (5 bases). Looked up from germline, CDR1 is LNHDA and CDR2 is SQIVND (reference sequence). V was cut by 7 bases and J by 0 bases, with 12 bases left in between. The length of the CDR3 is 14 residues. Written as DNA, the CDR3 is TGTGCCAGTAACAACAGGCCAGCTAACTATGGCTACACCTTC. Translating gives CASNNRPANYGYTF. Together with reference TRBV19 and TRBJ1-2, the CDR3 gives the full variable domain: DGGITQSPKYLFRKEGQNVTLSCEQNLNHDAMYWYRQDPGQGLRLIYYSQIVNDFQKGDIAEGYSVSREKKESFPLTVTSAQKNPTAFYLCASNNRPANYGYTFGSGTRLTVV.

The rearrangement joins TRBV6-5 to TRBJ2-2; D is perhaps TRBD1 (5 bases). The CDR3 is made up of 15 amino acids. V was cut by 0 bases and J by 5 bases, with 10 bases left in between. The germline gives CDR1 MNHEY, CDR2 SVGAGI. The CDR3 loop is CASSYSQGYTGELFF. In DNA, the CDR3 is TGTGCCAGCAGTTACTCTCAGGGTTATACCGGGGAGCTGTTTTTT.

V is TRBV7-9 and J is TRBJ1-4; 7 nucleotides agree with TRBD1. Germline V gene lookup returns CDR1 SEHNR and CDR2 FQNEAQ (reference sequence). The CDR3 covers 17 residues. V was clipped by 3 bases and J by 8 bases; unmatched bases: 15. The CDR3 DNA reads as TGTGCCAGCAGCTTTTCCCTAACCGGGACAGAAGAGGAAAAACTGTTTTTT. As protein: CASSFSLTGTEEEKLFF. The variable domain in full, with the rest retrieved from reference TRBV7-9 and TRBJ1-4, is DTGVSQNPRHKITKRGQNVTFRCDPISEHNRLYWYRQTLGQGPEFLTYFQNEAQLEKSRLLSDRFSAERPKGSFSTLEIQRTEQGDSAMYLCASSFSLTGTEEEKLFFGSGTQLSVL.

This clone has only a few counts. The chain joins TRBV10-3 to TRBJ1-4; D may be TRBD1 (5 bases). CDR3 length: 17 amino acids. V was trimmed by 0 bases and J by 8 bases, leaving 19 bases between them. Germline loops: CDR1 ENHRY, CDR2 SYGVKD. The CDR3 region is CAISESIISRAREKLFF. CDR3 nucleotide sequence: TGTGCCATCAGTGAGTCGATTATTTCCAGGGCCCGGGAAAAACTGTTTTTT.

This rearrangement joins TRBV28 to TRBJ2-7, with D possibly matching TRBD2 (7 bases). Trimming cost V 7 bases and J 5 bases, with 15 bases left between them. Germline V gene lookup returns CDR1 MDHEN and CDR2 SYDVKM. The CDR3 length is 13 residues. The CDR3 nucleotides read TGTGCCAGCATCACGGGCGGGGGCGACGAGCAGTACTTC. Its protein is CASITGGGDEQYF.

This clone was detected a few times. This chain links TRBV5-4 with TRBJ2-2; unclear D gene. V was cut by 0 bases and J by 7 bases, with 7 bases left in between. In germline, CDR1 is SGHNT, CDR2 YYREEE (reference sequence). CDR3 length: 13 amino acids. In DNA, the CDR3 is TGTGCCAGCAGCTTGGACCCCGGCGGGGAGCTGTTTTTT. It is translated as CASSLDPGGELFF.

This clone came up a few times. The chain recombines TRBV6-1 with TRBJ1-5; no firm D call. Germline V CDR1 and CDR2: MNHNS, SASEGT. Trimming removed 7 bases at V and 3 bases at J, with 10 bases between. This CDR3 spans 13 amino acids. The CDR3 nucleotides are TGTGCCAGCAATCACGGGTACAATCAGCCCCAGCATTTT. Protein product: CASNHGYNQPQHF.

The sample holds one count of this clone. V gene TRBV5-1 combines with J gene TRBJ2-1; D is perhaps TRBD2 (7 bases). Germline CDR1 is SGHRS and CDR2 is YFSETQ. V was shortened by 0 bases and J by 3 bases, with 10 bases between the two germline ends. The CDR3 has 15 residues. In DNA form, the CDR3 reads TGCGCCAGCAGCTTGGCGGGGGGCTTCTACAATGAGCAGTTCTTC. Translating gives CASSLAGGFYNEQFF.

The genes are TRBV4-2 and TRBJ1-2; the D is unclear. V lost 1 base, J lost 6 bases, and 9 bases lay in between. In germline, CDR1 is LGHNA, CDR2 YNFKEQ. CDR3 length equals 13 residues. The CDR3 loop is CASSQVGGDGYTF. The CDR3 bases are TGTGCCAGCAGCCAAGTAGGTGGAGATGGCTACACCTTC.

This clone was recorded a few times. The rearrangement joins TRBV27 to TRBJ2-5; TRBD2 matches at 7 bases. The V gene end was trimmed by 1 base and the J gene end by 4 bases; junction bases not matched to a gene: 9. Germline loops: CDR1 MNHEY, CDR2 SMNVEV (reference sequence). This CDR3 contains 16 residues. CDR3 sequence: CASSLFSMGEGETQYF. The CDR3 nucleotides read TGTGCCAGCAGTTTATTTTCAATGGGGGAGGGAGAGACCCAGTACTTC.

The V gene is TRBV9, the J gene TRBJ1-2, with a tentative D call TRBD1 (6 bases). This CDR3 is 14 amino acids long. V lost 5 bases to trimming and J lost 4 bases, with 15 bases between them. CDR1 SGDLS and CDR2 YYNGEE come from the germline V gene. CDR3 bases: TGTGCCAGCAGGGGAACAGGGTACGGCTATGGCTACACCTTC. Translating gives CASRGTGYGYGYTF.

CDR3 residues: CASSPPAGWNTEAFF. The DNA of the CDR3 is TGTGCCAGCAGTCCTCCCGCAGGGTGGAACACTGAAGCTTTCTTT. The chain employs TRBV6-5 and TRBJ1-1, with a possible D match to TRBD1 (5 bases). CDR1 is MNHEY and CDR2 is SVGAGI in the germline V gene. The CDR3 covers 15 residues. V gave up 5 bases and J gave up 1 base, with 14 bases separating them.

Comments on this clone: One junction end does not reproduce the germline sequence, and a read error may be involved. The chain combines TRBV6-4 with TRBJ1-6; D perhaps matches TRBD1 (6 bases). The CDR3 consists of 15 residues. Germline lookup yields CDR1 MRHNA and CDR2 SNTAGT. CDR3 DNA: TGTGTCAGCAGCCCGGACAGCTCCTATAATTCACCCCTCCACTTT. It codes for CVSSPDSSYNSPLHF.

This clone was counted a few times. The V call is TRBV2, the J call TRBJ2-3; D is perhaps TRBD1 (5 bases). This CDR3 region has 14 residues. The germline gives CDR1 SNHLY, CDR2 FYNNEI. V lost 7 bases, J lost 0 bases, and 11 bases lay in between. This CDR3 reads CASTVDSSTDTQYF. In DNA form, the CDR3 reads TGTGCCAGCACCGTAGACAGCAGCACAGATACGCAGTATTTT. Full variable domain (remainder filled in from reference TRBV2 and TRBJ2-3): EPEVTQTPSHQVTQMGQEVILRCVPISNHLYFYWYRQILGQKVEFLVSFYNNEISEKSEIFDDQFSVERPDGSNFTLKIRSTKLEDSAMYFCASTVDSSTDTQYFGPGTRLTVL.

This clone was recorded once. The chain carries TRBV5-1 and TRBJ2-7, with TRBD2 as a possible D gene (6 bases). This CDR3 comprises 12 residues. CDR1 is SGHRS, CDR2 YFSETQ, per germline. V was shortened by 5 bases and J by 3 bases, with 9 bases between the two germline ends. The DNA for the CDR3 is TGCGCCAGCAGTAGTAGCGGCTACGAGCAGTACTTC. Protein: CASSSSGYEQYF.

V and J are TRBV30 and TRBJ1-6; D remains unclear. This CDR3 region has 13 residues. V was trimmed by 1 base and J by 7 bases, leaving 8 bases between them. In germline, CDR1 is GTSNPN, CDR2 SVGIG (reference sequence). The CDR3 bases are TGTGCCTGGAGTGGTAGCTGGAATTCACCCCTCCACTTT. Translated, it gives CAWSGSWNSPLHF.

This clone was seen a handful of times. The rearrangement uses TRBV7-8 and TRBJ2-5; the match to TRBD1 covers 7 bases. The CDR3 is 14 amino acids. The junction had 3 bases not matched to a gene; V was cut back by 3 bases and J by 2 bases. Germline V CDR1 and CDR2: SGHVS, FQNEAQ. DNA of the CDR3: TGTGCCAGCAGCTTCGGGACAGTACAAGAGACCCAGTACTTC. Its translation: CASSFGTVQETQYF. The complete variable domain, with remaining parts taken from reference TRBV7-8 and TRBJ2-5, reads GAGVSQSPRYKVAKRGQDVALRCDPISGHVSLFWYQQALGQGPEFLTYFQNEAQLDKSGLPSDRFFAERPEGSVSTLKIQRTQQEDSAVYLCASSFGTVQETQYFGPGTRLLVL.

In the case of this clone: Other DNA sequences in this sample translate to the same CDR3. The chain joins TRBV29-1 to TRBJ1-4; 8 bases fit TRBD1. The germline V gene has CDR1 SQVTM and CDR2 ANQGSEA. V lost 6 bases and J lost 1; bases outside the gene matches: 1. There are 13 residues in the CDR3. Here the CDR3 DNA reads TGCAGCGTCGGACAGGGAACTAATGAAAAACTGTTTTTT. Its translation: CSVGQGTNEKLFF. The whole variable domain, remainder taken from reference TRBV29-1 and TRBJ1-4, is SAVISQKPSRDICQRGTSLTIQCQVDSQVTMMFWYRQQPGQSLTLIATANQGSEATYESGFVIDKFPISRPNLTFSTLTVSNMSPEDSSIYLCSVGQGTNEKLFFGSGTQLSVL.

V and J are TRBV7-6 and TRBJ1-2; 7 nucleotides agree with TRBD1. The CDR3 covers 14 residues. Germline-derived CDR1 and CDR2 are SGHVS and FNYEAQ. With 4 bases clipped from V and 3 bases from J, the junction kept 5 bases outside the gene matches. The CDR3 DNA reads TGTGCCAGCAGCTCTCGGGACAGCGACTATGGCTACACCTTC. This encodes CASSSRDSDYGYTF.

This clone was counted only a few times. This sequence joins TRBV28 and TRBJ1-1, with D unresolved. The V end was cut by 9 bases, the J end by 0 bases, with 8 bases between. The CDR3 extends over 12 amino acids. Germline V gene sequence: CDR1 MDHEN, CDR2 SYDVKM. Here the CDR3 reads CASYTLNTEAFF. DNA of the CDR3: TGTGCCAGTTACACCTTGAACACTGAAGCTTTCTTT.

The chain has TRBV27 and TRBJ1-1, with D unclear. Germline V CDR1 and CDR2: MNHEY, SMNVEV (reference sequence). This CDR3 region has 16 residues. V was clipped by 2 bases and J by 0 bases, with 13 bases between them. CDR3 nucleotide sequence: TGTGCCAGCAGTTTACGTATGGAGGCAGTGAACACTGAAGCTTTCTTT. Protein: CASSLRMEAVNTEAFF.

The CDR3 sequence is CSVEGTGNTEAFF. The CDR3 DNA reads as TGCAGCGTTGAAGGGACAGGGAACACTGAAGCTTTCTTT. The chain has TRBV29-1 and TRBJ1-1, with 7 bases fitting TRBD1. Trimming cost V 1 base and J 1 base; bases outside gene matches: 0. CDR3 length equals 13 residues. CDR1 and CDR2 (germline): SQVTM, ANQGSEA.

The genes are TRBV2 and TRBJ2-3, with 7 bases that match TRBD1. Trimming took 10 bases from V and 1 from J; bases not matched to a gene: 8. Germline V CDR1 and CDR2: SNHLY, FYNNEI. The CDR3 extends over 14 amino acids. The CDR3 sequence is CANKGTVGTDTQYF. Here the CDR3 DNA reads TGTGCCAATAAGGGGACAGTCGGCACAGATACGCAGTATTTT.

This clone was detected only once. The chain links TRBV25-1 to TRBJ1-3; a possible D gene is TRBD1 (6 bases). Looked up from germline, CDR1 is MGHDK and CDR2 is SYGVNS. This CDR3 has 14 amino acids. Between the trimmed V and J ends, which lost 7 bases and 5 bases, there was a span of 15 bases. CDR3 residues: CASTPHRERNTIYF. CDR3 DNA: TGTGCCAGCACCCCCCACAGGGAAAGAAACACCATATATTTT.

The chain links TRBV4-2 to TRBJ1-1; 9 positions match TRBD1. CDR3 length equals 14 residues. V lost 4 bases and J lost 5; bases outside the gene matches: 5. The V gene's germline CDR1 is LGHNA and CDR2 YNFKEQ. The CDR3 region has the DNA TGTGCCAGCAGCCTAACAGGGGGCTCGACTGAAGCTTTCTTT. Translating it yields CASSLTGGSTEAFF.

The V call is TRBV28, the J call TRBJ1-5; 7 positions agree with TRBD1. CDR3 length equals 16 residues. CDR1 is MDHEN, CDR2 SYDVKM, per germline. The junction had 4 bases not matched to a gene; V was cut back by 0 bases and J by 2 bases. The DNA for the CDR3 is TGTGCCAGCAGTTTATGGGACAGGTTTCGCAATCAGCCCCAGCATTTT. It yields the protein CASSLWDRFRNQPQHF.